This entry concerns a single T cell receptor (beta chain). The target antigen is unknown. Data came from immunoSEQ multiplex PCR; TCRdb stores just in-frame clones and leaves some out. There are several thousand clones in the sample; approximately 82% occur only once, and 6.5% to 8% lies in the top ten. The sample is drawn from a study of brain metastases from non-small cell lung cancer. Trimming pared 1 base from V and 0 bases from J, leaving 10 bases between. The V gene's germline CDR1 is LGHNA and CDR2 YNFKEQ. The CDR3 loop spans 17 amino acids. Whole-study findings and limits: Fewer infiltrating T cells were found in brain metastases than primaries.

The specimen was primary lung tumor tissue. The receptor was isolated from a donor aged 40 or over with non-small cell lung cancer. The chain has TRBV4-2 and TRBJ2-6, with a tentative D call TRBD2 (5 bases). The CDR3 nucleotides are TGTGCCAGCAGCCAAGGGATAGGGAGCTCTGGGGCCAACGTCCTGACTTTC. As protein: CASSQGIGSSGANVLTF.